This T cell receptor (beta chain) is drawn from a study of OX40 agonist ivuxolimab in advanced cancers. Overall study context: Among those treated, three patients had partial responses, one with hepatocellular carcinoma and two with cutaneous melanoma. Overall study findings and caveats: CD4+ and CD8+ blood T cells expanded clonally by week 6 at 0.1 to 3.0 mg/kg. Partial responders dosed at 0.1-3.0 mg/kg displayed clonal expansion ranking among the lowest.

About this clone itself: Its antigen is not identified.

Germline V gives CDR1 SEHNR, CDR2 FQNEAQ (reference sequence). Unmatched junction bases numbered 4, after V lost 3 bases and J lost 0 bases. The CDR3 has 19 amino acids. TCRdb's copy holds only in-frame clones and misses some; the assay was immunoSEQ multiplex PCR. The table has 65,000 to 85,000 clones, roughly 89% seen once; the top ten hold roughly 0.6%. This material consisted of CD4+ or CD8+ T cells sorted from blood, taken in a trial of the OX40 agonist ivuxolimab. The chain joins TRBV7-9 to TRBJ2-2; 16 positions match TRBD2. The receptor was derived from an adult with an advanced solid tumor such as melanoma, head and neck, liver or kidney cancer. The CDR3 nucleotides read TGTGCCAGCAGCTTCCGCGGGACTAGCGGGGGGGCGAACACCGGGGAGCTGTTTTTT. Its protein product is CASSFRGTSGGANTGELFF.